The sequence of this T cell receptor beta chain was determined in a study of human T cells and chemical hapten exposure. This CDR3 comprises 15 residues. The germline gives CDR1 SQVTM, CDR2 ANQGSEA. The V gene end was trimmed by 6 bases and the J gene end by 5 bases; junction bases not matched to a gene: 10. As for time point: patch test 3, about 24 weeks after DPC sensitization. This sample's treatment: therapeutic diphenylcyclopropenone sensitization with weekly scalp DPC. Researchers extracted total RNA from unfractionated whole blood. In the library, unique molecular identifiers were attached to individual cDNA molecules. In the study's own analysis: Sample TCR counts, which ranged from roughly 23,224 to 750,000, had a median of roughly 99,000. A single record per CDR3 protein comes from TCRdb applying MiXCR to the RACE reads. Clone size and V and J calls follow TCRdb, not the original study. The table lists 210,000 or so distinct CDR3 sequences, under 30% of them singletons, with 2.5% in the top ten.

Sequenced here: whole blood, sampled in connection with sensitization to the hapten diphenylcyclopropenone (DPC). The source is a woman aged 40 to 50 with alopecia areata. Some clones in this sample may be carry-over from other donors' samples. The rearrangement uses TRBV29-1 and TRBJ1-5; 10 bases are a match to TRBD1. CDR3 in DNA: TGCAGCGTCTCTCTTTCTGGACAGGGGGATCAGCCCCAGCATTTT. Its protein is CSVSLSGQGDQPQHF. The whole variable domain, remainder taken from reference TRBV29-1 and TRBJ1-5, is SAVISQKPSRDICQRGTSLTIQCQVDSQVTMMFWYRQQPGQSLTLIATANQGSEATYESGFVIDKFPISRPNLTFSTLTVSNMSPEDSSIYLCSVSLSGQGDQPQHFGDGTRLSIL.